Detailed here is one T cell receptor (beta chain). CDR1 is SGHTS, CDR2 YDEGEE, per germline. CDR3 length: 15 amino acids. V was trimmed by 5 bases and J by 3 bases, leaving 18 bases between them. 60 Vbeta and 13 Jbeta primers were used in PCR. Source study methods: In a later analysis, 10 million to 11 million of approximately 86 million unique beta chains occurred in at least two donors. Assay: immunoSEQ multiplex PCR; the TCRdb copy retains only in-frame clones and omits some. D and trimming come from the DNA, and the V and J calls and clone size come from that table. The sample has some 170,000 clones, around 79% seen once. These data originate in a study of cytomegalovirus exposure and HLA in healthy donors.

The rearrangement uses TRBV5-8 and TRBJ2-7; possible D gene TRBD2, 5 bases. The sequencing input was PBMCs. The receptor's source is a man aged 35 to 55 in good health and CMV-seropositive. The CDR3 spells CASSQRGAAFYEQYF. For the CDR3, the DNA is TGTGCCAGCAGTCAACGAGGAGCGGCCTTCTACGAGCAGTACTTC.